The clone carrying this T cell receptor beta chain was seen a few times. The data originate from a study of T-cell reconstitution after alpha-beta-depleted transplantation in children. TCRbeta library construction was performed incorporating unique molecular identifiers. TCRdb analysed the PCR reads with MiXCR anew, one entry per CDR3 protein. The sample carries approximately 400,000 distinct CDR3 sequences, roughly a tenth recorded once. Sequenced here: PBMCs from the stem cell graft donor, sampled from the stem cell graft. This clonotype was sampled from a human donor who donated a stem cell graft to a child with acute myeloid leukemia.

The DNA of the CDR3 is TGTGCCAGCAGCTTATATCAGGATAAAGGCGAGCAGTACTTC. Amino acids: CASSLYQDKGEQYF. The V gene is TRBV7-8, the J gene TRBJ2-7; D gene unclear. The germline CDR1 and CDR2 sequences are SGHVS and FQNEAQ. Deletions cut 2 bases from V and 6 bases from J, with 14 bases between. The length of the CDR3 is 14 residues.